This T cell receptor (beta chain) comes out of a study of blood T cell repertoires in COVID-19 (dated by TCRdb to 2020 to 2022). Some background on the complete study: Collaborator samples came from the United States, Italy and Spain and covered acute and convalescent phases of COVID-19. The material from the prospective study consisted of cDNA or gDNA derived from T cells, B-cell-depleted T cells, or PBMCs. Deeply sampled blood TCRbeta repertoires from subjects exposed to, actively infected with, or recovered from COVID-19 were included in the dataset. The repertoires were released in a freely available public database intended as a resource for research on the immune response to SARS-CoV-2. The samples were drawn from the first 160 participants of the ongoing ImmuneRACE study and from 1,254 subjects provided by 6 global collaborators. Nearly every sample came with metadata listing a de-identified subject ID, COVID-19 status, age in years and sex. Where available, HLA class I and class II types were taken from metadata supplied by the sample provider and were not determined by assay-based typing.

Each collaborating institution followed its own protocols to collect whole blood in K2EDTA tubes. Collaborator samples were shipped for TCRbeta analysis as frozen whole blood, isolated PBMCs, or DNA extracted from either sample type. TCRbeta CDR3 regions were amplified from genomic DNA using the immunoSEQ Assay, a bias-controlled multiplex PCR. In the paper's pipeline: The number of nucleated cells in each sample was estimated by amplification of reference gene primers within the assay. Sequence reads were collapsed and filtered to measure the absolute abundance of every unique TCRbeta CDR3 rearrangement. For each sample, productive Simpson clonality was calculated by taking the square root of Simpson's diversity index across productive rearrangements. The immuneACCESS repertoire file appears here via TCRdb, limited to in-frame rearrangements. These files lack a portion of the clones; in checked studies, under half of the deficit traces to unresolved V genes, and the cause of the others is not known. That table supplies the V and J calls and clone size; D and trimming were determined from the DNA. Recorded for this sample are 70,000 to 90,000 clones; 75% to 90% of them occurred a single time. The biggest ten clones account for 12% of the sample.

Of note for this clone: Its antigen is still unknown. Within one base of it there is no much larger clone, and no base qualities were kept.

General study outcomes and caveats: The quantity of clinical and demographic metadata differed by source and by participant and was supplied without curation.

V drops 9 bases and J drops 4 bases, leaving 12 bases in between. The cysteine opens and the phenylalanine closes a CDR3 of 12 amino acids. The sequence is cut down to CDR3 DNA, 36 bases in frame from base 1. CDR1 SNHLY and CDR2 FYNNEI were looked up in the germline V gene. The sequence derives from a human donor in a cohort sampled during active COVID-19. The chain employs TRBV2 and TRBJ1-2, and the D gene may be TRBD1, 5 bases matching. Specimen: peripheral blood. The bases are TGTGCCAGTAGAGTGGGACTCTATGGCTACACCTTC. This yields the protein CASRVGLYGYTF.